These T cell receptor beta chains were read from a single sample in a study of shared clonotypes between healthy human individuals. TCRdb keeps only in-frame clones here, not all; method: immunoSEQ multiplex PCR. The sample lists millions of clones; about 92% were seen once. The specimen was naive CD4+ T cells from PBMCs. The receptors were sampled from a man aged 18 to 30 in good health. Some clones in this sample may be carry-over from other donors' samples. Each CDR3 is given with its conserved first and last residue. A D gene is named only where the DNA matches it firmly. Size is stated for part of the rows, as once, few or many counts, or as a class when the clone is expanded.

j_gene	d_gene	abundance	v_gene	CDR3aa	CDR3nt
TRBJ2-5	-	-	TRBV15	CATSKWGQPQETQYF	TGTGCCACCAGCAAATGGGGACAACCCCAAGAGACCCAGTACTTC
TRBJ1-3	-	-	TRBV2	CASSARSSGNTIYF	TGTGCCAGCAGTGCCAGAAGCTCTGGAAACACCATATATTTT
TRBJ2-3	-	-	TRBV25-1	CASLSGGDTQYF	TGTGCCAGCCTTAGCGGCGGGGATACGCAGTATTTT
TRBJ1-1	-	-	TRBV25-1	CASSESFGGAGTEAFF	TGTGCCAGCAGTGAATCGTTTGGGGGGGCTGGCACTGAAGCTTTCTTT
TRBJ1-4	-	-	TRBV4-1	CASSQDRGALNEKLFF	TGCGCCAGCAGCCAAGATCGGGGGGCCCTTAATGAAAAACTGTTTTTT
TRBJ1-5	-	-	TRBV28	CASSPGSFYSNQPQHF	TGTGCCAGCAGTCCCGGTAGCTTTTATAGCAATCAGCCCCAGCATTTT
TRBJ2-2	-	-	TRBV14	CASSQDFNTGELFF	TGTGCCAGCAGCCAAGATTTTAATACCGGGGAGCTGTTTTTT
TRBJ1-5	-	few	TRBV30	CAWSVRVRQPQHF	TGTGCCTGGAGTGTGAGGGTACGGCAGCCCCAGCATTTT
TRBJ2-2	-	-	TRBV28	CASRPGRSNTGELFF	TGTGCCAGCAGGCCGGGCAGATCGAACACCGGGGAGCTGTTTTTT
TRBJ1-1	TRBD1	-	TRBV5-6	CASSRDRMNTEAFF	TGTGCCAGCAGCCGGGACAGGATGAACACTGAAGCTTTCTTT
TRBJ1-5	-	-	TRBV10-3	CAISESIWNQPQHF	TGTGCCATCAGTGAGTCGATCTGGAATCAGCCCCAGCATTTT
TRBJ2-7	TRBD2	-	TRBV18	CASSPPGEGPTGEQYF	TGTGCCAGCTCACCTCCGGGGGAGGGGCCTACGGGGGAGCAGTACTTC